Presented here are 9 T cell receptor beta chains from one specimen sequenced in a study of cytomegalovirus exposure and HLA in healthy donors. Primers included in the PCR were 60 Vbeta and 13 Jbeta primers. Repertoires were generated with immunoSEQ multiplex PCR, while TCRdb's copy carries only in-frame clones and drops some. The sample lists about 170,000 clones, 70% to 80% occurring once. The specimen sequenced was PBMCs. These receptors came from a female donor in good health and CMV-seronegative.

This clone was detected only once. This chain links TRBV7-2 with TRBJ2-1; 10 positions match TRBD2. The CDR3 has 16 amino acids. J gave up 4 bases and V 2 bases, and 5 bases lay outside the gene matches. Germline CDR1 is SGHTA and CDR2 is FQGNSA. CDR3 nucleotide sequence: TGTGCCAGCAGCTTACAAACGGGACTAGCGTACAATGAGCAGTTCTTC. Translated: CASSLQTGLAYNEQFF.

The count of this clone is one. This sequence joins TRBV19 and TRBJ2-5, with 7 bases matching TRBD2. The closer fit of TRBJ2-7 to the DNA end suggests the J call may be wrong. Germline V CDR1 and CDR2: LNHDA, SQIVND (reference sequence). The CDR3 spans 17 residues. In DNA form, the CDR3 reads TGTGCCAGTAGTACCGCTACTAGGCGGGGGTCCTCCTACGAGCAGTACTTC. Residues: CASSTATRRGSSYEQYF.

The chain employs TRBV6-5 and TRBJ1-4; maybe TRBD1 (5 bases). The CDR3 consists of 16 residues. Trimming took off 2 bases at V and 6 bases at J, with 16 bases between the two ends. Looked up from germline, CDR1 is MNHEY and CDR2 is SVGAGI. The CDR3 region has the DNA TGTGCCAGCAGTTACCGCCGTTGGGGCACCGATGAAAAACTGTTTTTT. Translated: CASSYRRWGTDEKLFF.

This chain joins TRBV7-3 and TRBJ1-3; maybe TRBD1 (6 bases). There are 20 residues in the CDR3. V was pared by 4 bases and J by 0 bases, with 25 bases between. The germline V gene has CDR1 SGHTA and CDR2 FQGTGA. In DNA form, the CDR3 reads TGTGCCAGCAGCTCCTTGGGCGGGGGCGGATGGTTGTACTCTGGAAACACCATATATTTT. Translation gives CASSSLGGGGWLYSGNTIYF.

This clone was counted a single time. V and J are TRBV27 and TRBJ2-1; 8 positions agree with TRBD2. The CDR3 loop spans 15 amino acids. With 10 bases clipped from V and 8 bases from J, the junction kept 16 bases outside the gene matches. From germline, CDR1 is MNHEY and CDR2 SMNVEV (reference sequence). This CDR3 is CATMSGSRTRDEQFF. The CDR3 DNA is TGTGCCACCATGAGCGGGAGCCGTACCCGGGATGAGCAGTTCTTC.

The chain has TRBV5-1 and TRBJ1-6, with D perhaps TRBD1 (6 bases). Between the trimmed V and J ends, which lost 3 bases and 7 bases, there was a span of 8 bases. The CDR3 covers 13 residues. Germline values: CDR1 SGHRS, CDR2 YFSETQ. The CDR3 DNA reads TGCGCCAGCAGCTCCGACAGGAATTCACCCCTCCACTTT. Translation: CASSSDRNSPLHF.

The rearrangement links TRBV7-2 to TRBJ2-5, with D unclear. CDR1 is SGHTA, CDR2 FQGNSA, per germline. V lost 4 bases to trimming and J lost 1 base, with 13 bases between them. The CDR3 contains 15 residues. The CDR3, as DNA: TGTGCCAGCAGCTCCCAGGTGGGTCTCCAAGAGACCCAGTACTTC. Amino acid sequence: CASSSQVGLQETQYF.

This chain joins TRBV4-1 and TRBJ2-1, with 14 positions matching TRBD2. V trimming: 5 bases; J trimming: 10 bases; junction bases outside the gene matches: 7. The CDR3 is 15 amino acids. Germline V gene data show CDR1 as MGHRA and CDR2 as YSYEKL. In DNA, the CDR3 is TGCGCCAGCAGCGAGGGACTAGCGGGAGTTGGGGAGCAGTTCTTC. This sequence encodes CASSEGLAGVGEQFF.

A single count supports this clone. The chain couples TRBV2 to TRBJ2-3; 7 nucleotides align to TRBD1. The germline V gene has CDR1 SNHLY and CDR2 FYNNEI. This CDR3 is built from 15 residues. J lost 2 bases, V lost 7 bases, and 9 bases had no gene match. The CDR3 DNA follows: TGTGCCAGCAAGGAGAAAGGGGGCGTCACAGATACGCAGTATTTT. Protein product: CASKEKGGVTDTQYF. Drawing the rest from reference TRBV2 and TRBJ2-3, the complete variable domain is EPEVTQTPSHQVTQMGQEVILRCVPISNHLYFYWYRQILGQKVEFLVSFYNNEISEKSEIFDDQFSVERPDGSNFTLKIRSTKLEDSAMYFCASKEKGGVTDTQYFGPGTRLTVL.